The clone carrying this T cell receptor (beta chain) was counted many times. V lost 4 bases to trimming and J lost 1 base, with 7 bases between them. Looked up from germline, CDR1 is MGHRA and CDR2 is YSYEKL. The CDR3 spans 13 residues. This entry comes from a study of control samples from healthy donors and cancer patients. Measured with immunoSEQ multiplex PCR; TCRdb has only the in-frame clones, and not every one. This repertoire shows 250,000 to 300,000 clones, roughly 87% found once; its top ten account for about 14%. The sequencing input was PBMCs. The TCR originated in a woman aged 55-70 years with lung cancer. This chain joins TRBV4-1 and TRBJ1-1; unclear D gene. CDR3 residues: CASSRLQNTEAFF. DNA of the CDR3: TGCGCCAGCAGCCGCCTACAGAACACTGAAGCTTTCTTT.